This entry is about one T cell receptor (beta chain). What it recognizes is unknown. Germline loops: CDR1 MDHEN, CDR2 SYDVKM. The CDR3 has 13 residues. The V end lost 4 bases, the J end lost 2 bases, and 9 bases lay between the germline ends. This record belongs to a study of T cells in localized non-small cell lung cancer. Findings and caveats of the study: For the top 100 tumor clones, a median about 50 also appeared in adjacent lung. Among the tissues sampled, uninvolved adjacent lung had the highest T cell clonality, above tumor. A higher density of T cells in blood coincided with extended overall survival.

Sequenced by immunoSEQ multiplex PCR; TCRdb stores in-frame clones only, minus some. The profile shows roughly 38,000 clones, 75% to 90% of them singletons. This specimen consisted of peripheral blood mononuclear cells, obtained before any cancer treatment. The clonotype was recovered from a male donor at least 60 years old with stage II lung adenocarcinoma. The V call is TRBV28, the J call TRBJ2-7; possibly TRBD1 or TRBD2 for D (5 bases each). Written as DNA, the CDR3 is TGTGCCAGCAGTTCCTGGGACCCCTACGAGCAGTACTTC. Its translation: CASSSWDPYEQYF.